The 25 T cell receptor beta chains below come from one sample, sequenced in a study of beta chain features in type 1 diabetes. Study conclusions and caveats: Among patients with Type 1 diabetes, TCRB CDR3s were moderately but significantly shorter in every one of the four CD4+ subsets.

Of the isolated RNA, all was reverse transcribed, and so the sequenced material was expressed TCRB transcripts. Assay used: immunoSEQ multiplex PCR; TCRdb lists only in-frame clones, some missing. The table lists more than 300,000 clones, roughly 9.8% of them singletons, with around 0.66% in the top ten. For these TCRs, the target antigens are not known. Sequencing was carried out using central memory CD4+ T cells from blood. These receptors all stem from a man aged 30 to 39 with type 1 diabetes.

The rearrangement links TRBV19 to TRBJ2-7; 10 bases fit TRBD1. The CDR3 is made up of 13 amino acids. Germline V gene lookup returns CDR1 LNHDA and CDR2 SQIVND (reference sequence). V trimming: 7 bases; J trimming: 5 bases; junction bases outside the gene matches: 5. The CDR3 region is CASTRGQGNEQYF. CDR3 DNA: TGTGCCAGTACGAGGGGACAGGGGAACGAGCAGTACTTC.

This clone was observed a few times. The CDR3 DNA reads TGTGCCAGCAGCGCCTGGGGCACTAGCGCTCAAGAGGGGGAGACCCAGTACTTC. Translating it yields CASSAWGTSAQEGETQYF. The chain links TRBV13 to TRBJ2-5, with 7 positions matching TRBD2. Germline V lookup: CDR1 PRHDT, CDR2 FYEKMQ (reference sequence). The CDR3 runs 18 residues. The junction had 20 bases not matched to a gene; V was cut back by 5 bases and J by 5 bases.

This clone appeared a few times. The CDR3 is CASSPAGGGQPQHF. The CDR3 nucleotides read TGTGCCAGCTCACCCGCAGGAGGAGGTCAGCCCCAGCATTTT. The J gene is TRBJ1-5, the V gene TRBV18; no clear D gene. Trimming shortened V by 3 bases and J by 6 bases, and 12 bases separated the two germline ends. Germline CDR1 is KGHSH and CDR2 is LQKENI. The CDR3 length is 14 residues.

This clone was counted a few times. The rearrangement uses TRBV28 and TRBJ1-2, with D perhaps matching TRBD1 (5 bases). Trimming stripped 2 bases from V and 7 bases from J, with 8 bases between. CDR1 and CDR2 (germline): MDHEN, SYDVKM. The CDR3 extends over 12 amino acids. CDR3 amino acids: CASSLGGTGYTF. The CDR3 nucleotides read TGTGCCAGCAGTTTAGGAGGGACTGGCTACACCTTC.

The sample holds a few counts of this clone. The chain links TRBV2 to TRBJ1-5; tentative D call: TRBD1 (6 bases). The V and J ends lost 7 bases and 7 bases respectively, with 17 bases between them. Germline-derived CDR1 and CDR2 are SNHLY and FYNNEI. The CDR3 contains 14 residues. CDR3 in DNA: TGTGCCAGCACCCCAGAGGGGGTATACCAGCCCCAGCATTTT. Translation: CASTPEGVYQPQHF. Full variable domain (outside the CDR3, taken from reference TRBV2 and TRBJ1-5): EPEVTQTPSHQVTQMGQEVILRCVPISNHLYFYWYRQILGQKVEFLVSFYNNEISEKSEIFDDQFSVERPDGSNFTLKIRSTKLEDSAMYFCASTPEGVYQPQHFGDGTRLSIL.

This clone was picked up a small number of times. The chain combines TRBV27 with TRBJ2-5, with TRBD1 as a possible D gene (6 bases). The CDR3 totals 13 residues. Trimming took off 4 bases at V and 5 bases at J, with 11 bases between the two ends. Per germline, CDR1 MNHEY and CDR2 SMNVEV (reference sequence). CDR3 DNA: TGTGCCAGCAGTTCCCGGCAGGGGGAGACCCAGTACTTC. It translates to CASSSRQGETQYF.

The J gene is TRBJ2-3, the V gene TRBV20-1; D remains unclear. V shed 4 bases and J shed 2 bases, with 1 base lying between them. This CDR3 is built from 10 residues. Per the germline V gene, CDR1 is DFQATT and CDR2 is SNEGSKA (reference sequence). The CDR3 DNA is TGCAGTGCTATCACAGATACGCAGTATTTT. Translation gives CSAITDTQYF.

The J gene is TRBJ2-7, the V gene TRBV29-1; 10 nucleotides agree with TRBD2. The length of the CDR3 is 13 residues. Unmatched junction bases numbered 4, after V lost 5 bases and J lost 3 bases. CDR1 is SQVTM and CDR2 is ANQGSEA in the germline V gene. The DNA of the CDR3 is TGCAGCGTTTCTAGCGGGAGTTACTACGAGCAGTACTTC. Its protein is CSVSSGSYYEQYF.

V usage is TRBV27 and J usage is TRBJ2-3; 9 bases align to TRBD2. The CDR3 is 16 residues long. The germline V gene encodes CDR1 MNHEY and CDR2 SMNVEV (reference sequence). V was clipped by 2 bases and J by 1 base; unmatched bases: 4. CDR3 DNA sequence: TGTGCCAGCAGTTTAAGACTAGCGGCGGGCACAGATACGCAGTATTTT. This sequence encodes CASSLRLAAGTDTQYF.

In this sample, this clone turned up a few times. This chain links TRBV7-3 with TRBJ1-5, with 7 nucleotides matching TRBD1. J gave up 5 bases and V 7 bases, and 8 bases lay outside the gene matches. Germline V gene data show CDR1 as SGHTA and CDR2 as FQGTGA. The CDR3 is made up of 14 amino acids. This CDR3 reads CASTIAGGHQPQHF. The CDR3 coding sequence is TGTGCCAGCACCATAGCAGGGGGGCATCAGCCCCAGCATTTT.

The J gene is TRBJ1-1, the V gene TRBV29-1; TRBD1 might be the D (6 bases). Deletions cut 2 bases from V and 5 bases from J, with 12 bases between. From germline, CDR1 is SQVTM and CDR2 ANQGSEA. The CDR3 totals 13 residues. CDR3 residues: CSVEYRDRTEAFF. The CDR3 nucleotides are TGCAGCGTTGAATACAGGGATAGGACTGAAGCTTTCTTT.

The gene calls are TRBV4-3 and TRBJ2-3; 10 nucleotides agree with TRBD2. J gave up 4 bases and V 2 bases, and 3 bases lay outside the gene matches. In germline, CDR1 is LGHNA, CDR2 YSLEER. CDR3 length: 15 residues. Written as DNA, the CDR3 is TGCGCCAGCAGCCAACTAGCGGGAGTAGCAGATACGCAGTATTTT. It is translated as CASSQLAGVADTQYF.

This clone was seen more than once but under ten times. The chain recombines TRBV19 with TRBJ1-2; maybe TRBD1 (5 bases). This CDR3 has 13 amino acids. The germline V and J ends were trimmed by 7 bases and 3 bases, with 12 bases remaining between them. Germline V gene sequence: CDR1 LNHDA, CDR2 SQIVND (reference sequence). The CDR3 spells CASKVGTDYGYTF. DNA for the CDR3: TGTGCCAGTAAAGTTGGGACGGACTATGGCTACACCTTC.

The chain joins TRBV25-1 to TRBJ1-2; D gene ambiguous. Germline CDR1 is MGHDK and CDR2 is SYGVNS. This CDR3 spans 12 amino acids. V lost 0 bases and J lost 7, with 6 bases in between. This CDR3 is CASSEYVGGYTF. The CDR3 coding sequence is TGTGCCAGCAGTGAATATGTGGGTGGCTACACCTTC.

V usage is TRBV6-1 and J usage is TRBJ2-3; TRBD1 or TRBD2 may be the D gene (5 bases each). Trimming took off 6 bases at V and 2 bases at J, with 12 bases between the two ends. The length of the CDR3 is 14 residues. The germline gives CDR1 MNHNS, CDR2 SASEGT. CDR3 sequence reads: CASSQRGDTDTQYF. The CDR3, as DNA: TGTGCCAGCAGCCAGAGGGGAGACACAGATACGCAGTATTTT.

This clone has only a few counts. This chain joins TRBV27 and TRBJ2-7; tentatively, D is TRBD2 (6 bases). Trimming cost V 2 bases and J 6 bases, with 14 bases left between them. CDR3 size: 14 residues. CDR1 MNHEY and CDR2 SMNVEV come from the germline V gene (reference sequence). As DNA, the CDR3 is TGTGCCAGCAGTTTAGCTGCGGGGCGGGCCGAGCAGTACTTC. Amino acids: CASSLAAGRAEQYF.

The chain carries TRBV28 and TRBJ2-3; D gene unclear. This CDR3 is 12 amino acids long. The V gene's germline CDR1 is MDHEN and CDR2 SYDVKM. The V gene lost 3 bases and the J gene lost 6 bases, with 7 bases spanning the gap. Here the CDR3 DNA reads TGTGCCAGCAGTTTTCGTGGGGATACGCAGTATTTT. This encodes CASSFRGDTQYF.

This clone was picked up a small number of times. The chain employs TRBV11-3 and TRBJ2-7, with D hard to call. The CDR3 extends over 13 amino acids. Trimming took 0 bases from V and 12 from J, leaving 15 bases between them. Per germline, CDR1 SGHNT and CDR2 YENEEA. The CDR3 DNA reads TGTGCCAGCAGCTTAGACTACACTACCCCCCTGTACTTC. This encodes CASSLDYTTPLYF. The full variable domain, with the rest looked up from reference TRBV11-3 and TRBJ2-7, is EAGVVQSPRYKIIEKKQPVAFWCNPISGHNTLYWYLQNLGQGPELLIRYENEEAVDDSQLPKDRFSAERLKGVDSTLKIQPAELGDSAVYLCASSLDYTTPLYFGPGTRLTVT.

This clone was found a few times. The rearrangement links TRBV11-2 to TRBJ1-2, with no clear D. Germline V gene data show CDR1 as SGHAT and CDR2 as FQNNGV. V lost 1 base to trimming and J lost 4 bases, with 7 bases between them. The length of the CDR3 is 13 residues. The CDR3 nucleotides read TGTGCCAGCAGCTTAGGCAGGCTCTATGGCTACACCTTC. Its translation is CASSLGRLYGYTF.

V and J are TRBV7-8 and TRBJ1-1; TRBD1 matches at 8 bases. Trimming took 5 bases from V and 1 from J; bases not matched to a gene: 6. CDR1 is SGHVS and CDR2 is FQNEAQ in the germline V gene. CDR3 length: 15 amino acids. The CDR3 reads CASSRGDRGNTEAFF. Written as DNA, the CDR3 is TGTGCCAGCAGCCGAGGCGACAGGGGGAACACTGAAGCTTTCTTT.

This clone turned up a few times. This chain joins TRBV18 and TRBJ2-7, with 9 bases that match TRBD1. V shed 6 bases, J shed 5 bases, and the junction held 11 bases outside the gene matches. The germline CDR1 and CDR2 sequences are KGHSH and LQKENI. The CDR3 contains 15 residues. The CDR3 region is CASSVNRDRDHEQYF. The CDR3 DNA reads TGTGCCAGCTCGGTTAACCGGGACAGGGACCACGAGCAGTACTTC.

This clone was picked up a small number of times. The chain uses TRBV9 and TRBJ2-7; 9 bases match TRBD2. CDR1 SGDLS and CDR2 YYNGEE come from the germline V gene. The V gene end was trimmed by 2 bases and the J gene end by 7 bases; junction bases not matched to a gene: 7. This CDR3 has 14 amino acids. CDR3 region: CASSVPQAGGEQYF. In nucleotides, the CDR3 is TGTGCCAGCAGCGTTCCCCAGGCGGGGGGGGAGCAGTACTTC.

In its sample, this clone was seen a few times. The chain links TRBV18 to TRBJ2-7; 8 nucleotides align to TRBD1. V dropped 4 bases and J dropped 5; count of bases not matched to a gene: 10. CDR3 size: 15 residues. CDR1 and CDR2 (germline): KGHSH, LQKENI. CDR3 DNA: TGTGCCAGCTCACAGCCCGGGACAGGAGGAAACGAGCAGTACTTC. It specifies CASSQPGTGGNEQYF.

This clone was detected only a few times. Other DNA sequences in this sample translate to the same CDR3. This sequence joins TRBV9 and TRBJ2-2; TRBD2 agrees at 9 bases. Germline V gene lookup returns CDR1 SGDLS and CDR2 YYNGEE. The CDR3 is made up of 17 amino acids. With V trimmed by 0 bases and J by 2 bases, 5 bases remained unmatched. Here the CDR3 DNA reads TGTGCCAGCAGCGTAGGTGGAGCGGGAGGAAACACCGGGGAGCTGTTTTTT. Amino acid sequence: CASSVGGAGGNTGELFF.

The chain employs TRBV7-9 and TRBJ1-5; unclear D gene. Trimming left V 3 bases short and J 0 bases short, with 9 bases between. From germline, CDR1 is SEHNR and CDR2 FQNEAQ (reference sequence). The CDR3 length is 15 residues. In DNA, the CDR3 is TGTGCCAGCAGCTTGCTTCTTTATAGCAATCAGCCCCAGCATTTT. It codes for CASSLLLYSNQPQHF.